This paragraph covers one T cell receptor beta chain sequence. Authors' processing steps: Reference gene primers were amplified, and this amplification served to estimate nucleated cell counts. Using immunoSEQ multiplex PCR, the repertoire was profiled, and TCRdb retains in-frame clones only, with some absent. The V and J calls and clone size were taken over from that table, and D and trimming were inferred from the DNA. This sample has about 180,000 clones; 70% to 85% occur once, and the top ten carry roughly 6.8%. This specimen comes from a study of blood T cell repertoires in COVID-19. The overall study: Italy, Spain and the United States were the sources of the convalescent and acute COVID-19 samples. Nucleic acid was either cDNA or gDNA, and it came from T cells, B-cell-depleted T cells, or PBMCs.

V lost 4 bases to trimming and J lost 1 base, with 14 bases between them. Germline CDR1 and CDR2: PRHDT and FYEKMQ (reference sequence). The CDR3 length is 17 residues. This clonotype was obtained from a human donor in a cohort sampled during active COVID-19. The rearrangement joins TRBV13 to TRBJ2-6; D gene unclear. Sequencing used peripheral blood. CDR3 nucleotides: TGTGCCAGCAGCTCCGGGTCACAAATTTCTGGGGCCAACGTCCTGACTTTC. Protein sequence: CASSSGSQISGANVLTF.